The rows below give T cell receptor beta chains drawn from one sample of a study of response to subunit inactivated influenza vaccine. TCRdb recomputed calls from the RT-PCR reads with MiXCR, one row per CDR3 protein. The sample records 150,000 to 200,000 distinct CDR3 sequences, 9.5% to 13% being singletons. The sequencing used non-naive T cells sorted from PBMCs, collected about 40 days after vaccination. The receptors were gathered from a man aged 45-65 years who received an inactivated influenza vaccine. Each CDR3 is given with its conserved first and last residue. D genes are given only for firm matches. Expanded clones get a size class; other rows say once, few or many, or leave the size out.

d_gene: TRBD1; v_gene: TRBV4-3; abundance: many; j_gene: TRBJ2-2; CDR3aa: CASSQGGTGLPGELFF; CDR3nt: TGCGCCAGCAGCCAAGGAGGGACAGGGTTGCCCGGGGAGCTGTTTTTT
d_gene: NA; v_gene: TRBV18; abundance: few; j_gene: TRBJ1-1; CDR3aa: CASSPRSQMNTEAFF; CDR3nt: TGTGCCAGCTCACCACGTTCTCAGATGAACACTGAAGCTTTCTTT
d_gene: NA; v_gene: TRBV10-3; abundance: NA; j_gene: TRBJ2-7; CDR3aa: CAIRDSNSYEQYF; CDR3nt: TGTGCCATCAGGGACAGCAACTCCTACGAGCAGTACTTC
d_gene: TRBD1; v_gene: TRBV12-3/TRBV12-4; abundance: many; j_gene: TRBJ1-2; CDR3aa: CASSMTGFGYTF; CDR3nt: TGTGCCAGCAGTATGACAGGGTTTGGCTACACCTTC
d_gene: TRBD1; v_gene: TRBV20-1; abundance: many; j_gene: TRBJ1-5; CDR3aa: CSATGQGVVGGNQPQHF; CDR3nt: TGCAGTGCTACGGGACAGGGGGTGGTTGGTGGCAATCAGCCCCAGCATTTT
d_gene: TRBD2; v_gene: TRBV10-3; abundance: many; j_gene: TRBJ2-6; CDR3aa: CAISVGLAGSGANVLTF; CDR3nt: TGTGCCATCAGTGTGGGACTAGCCGGCTCTGGGGCCAACGTCCTGACTTTC
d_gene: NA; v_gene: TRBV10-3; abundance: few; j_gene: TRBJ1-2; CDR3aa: CAIRPVQDYGYTF; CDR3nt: TGTGCCATCAGGCCAGTTCAGGACTATGGCTACACCTTC
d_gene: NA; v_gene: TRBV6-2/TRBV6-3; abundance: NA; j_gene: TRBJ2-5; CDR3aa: CASSYGARFQETQYF; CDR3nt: TGTGCCAGCAGTTACGGCGCGAGGTTTCAAGAGACCCAGTACTTC
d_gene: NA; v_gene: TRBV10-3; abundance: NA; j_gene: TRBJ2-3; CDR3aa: CAIRRGDGRAADTQYF; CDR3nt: TGTGCCATCAGGCGAGGGGACGGGAGAGCCGCAGATACGCAGTATTTT
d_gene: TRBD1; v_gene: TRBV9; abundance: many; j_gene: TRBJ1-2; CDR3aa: CASSVQTGGPYGYTF; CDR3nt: TGTGCCAGCAGCGTCCAAACAGGGGGACCCTATGGCTACACCTTC
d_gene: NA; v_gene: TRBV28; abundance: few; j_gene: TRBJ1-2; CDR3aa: CASRMGGAYGYTF; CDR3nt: TGTGCCAGCCGCATGGGGGGGGCCTATGGCTACACCTTC
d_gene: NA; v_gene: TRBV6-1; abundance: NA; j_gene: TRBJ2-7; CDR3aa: CASSEAGSSYEQYF; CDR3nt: TGTGCCAGCAGTGAAGCAGGGAGCTCCTACGAGCAGTACTTC
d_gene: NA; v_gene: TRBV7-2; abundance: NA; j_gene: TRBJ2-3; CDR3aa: CASSLGNTVDTQYF; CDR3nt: TGTGCCAGCAGCTTGGGGAATACGGTGGATACGCAGTATTTT
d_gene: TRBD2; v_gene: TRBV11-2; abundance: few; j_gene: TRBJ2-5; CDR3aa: CASSFTSGGETQYF; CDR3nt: TGTGCCAGCAGCTTTACTAGCGGGGGAGAGACCCAGTACTTC
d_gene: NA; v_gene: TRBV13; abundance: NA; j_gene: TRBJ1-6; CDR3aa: CASSFSGRDNSPLHF; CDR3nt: TGTGCCAGCAGCTTCTCAGGGAGGGATAATTCACCCCTCCACTTT
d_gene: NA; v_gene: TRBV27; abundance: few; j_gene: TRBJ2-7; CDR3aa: CASRGRWSYEQYF; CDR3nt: TGTGCCAGCAGGGGGCGTTGGTCCTACGAGCAGTACTTC
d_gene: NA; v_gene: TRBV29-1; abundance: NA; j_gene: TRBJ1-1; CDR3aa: CSVRPWGGTEAFF; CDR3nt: TGCAGCGTTCGACCCTGGGGCGGCACTGAAGCTTTCTTT
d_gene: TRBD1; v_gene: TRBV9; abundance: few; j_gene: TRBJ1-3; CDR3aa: CASSAETTGRSSGNTIYF; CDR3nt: TGTGCCAGCAGCGCAGAAACGACAGGGCGCAGCTCTGGAAACACCATATATTTT
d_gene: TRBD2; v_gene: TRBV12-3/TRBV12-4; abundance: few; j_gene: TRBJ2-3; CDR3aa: CASSLRTSGGTPQDTQYF; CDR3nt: TGTGCCAGCAGTTTACGGACTAGCGGGGGGACGCCACAAGATACGCAGTATTTT
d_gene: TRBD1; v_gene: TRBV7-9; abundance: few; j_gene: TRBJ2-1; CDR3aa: CASSLVRTGYDEQFF; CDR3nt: TGTGCCAGCAGCTTAGTACGGACAGGGTATGATGAGCAGTTCTTC
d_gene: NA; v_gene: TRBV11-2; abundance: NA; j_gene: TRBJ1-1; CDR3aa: CASSTTDEAFF; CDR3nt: TGTGCCAGCAGCACAACGGACGAAGCTTTCTTT
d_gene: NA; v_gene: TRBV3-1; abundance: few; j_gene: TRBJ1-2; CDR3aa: CASSQGLQGPYGYTF; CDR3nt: TGTGCCAGCAGCCAAGGTTTACAGGGACCCTATGGCTACACCTTC
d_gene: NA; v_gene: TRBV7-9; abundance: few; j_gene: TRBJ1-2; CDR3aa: CASSLPGTLNYGYTF; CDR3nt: TGTGCCAGCAGCTTACCCGGGACACTTAACTATGGCTACACCTTC
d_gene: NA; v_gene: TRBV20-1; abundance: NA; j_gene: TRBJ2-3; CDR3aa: CSARSQNPATQYF; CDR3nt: TGCAGTGCTAGATCGCAAAACCCAGCTACGCAGTATTTT
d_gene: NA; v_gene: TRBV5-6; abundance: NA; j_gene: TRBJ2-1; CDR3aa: CASSLSSVESSYNEQFF; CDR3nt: TGTGCCAGCAGCTTGAGTTCGGTCGAGAGCTCCTACAATGAGCAGTTCTTC
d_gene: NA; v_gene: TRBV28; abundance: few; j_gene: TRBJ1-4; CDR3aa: CASSLLGNNEKLFF; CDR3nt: TGTGCCAGCAGTTTACTGGGTAATAATGAAAAACTGTTTTTT
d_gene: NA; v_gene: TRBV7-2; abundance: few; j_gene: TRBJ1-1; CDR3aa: CASSLGSTDPTNTEAFF; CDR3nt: TGTGCCAGCAGCTTAGGCAGTACGGATCCTACGAACACTGAAGCTTTCTTT
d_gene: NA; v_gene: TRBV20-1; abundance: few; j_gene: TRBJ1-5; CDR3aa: CSALNGGGNQPQHF; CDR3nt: TGCAGTGCTTTAAACGGGGGAGGCAATCAGCCCCAGCATTTT
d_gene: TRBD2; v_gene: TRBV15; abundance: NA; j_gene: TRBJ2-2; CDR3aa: CATSRAGGITGELFF; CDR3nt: TGTGCCACCAGCAGAGCGGGAGGTATCACCGGGGAGCTGTTTTTT
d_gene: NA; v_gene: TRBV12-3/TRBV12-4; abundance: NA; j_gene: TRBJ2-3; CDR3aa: CASSRQPSTDTQYF; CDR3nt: TGTGCCAGCAGCAGACAACCCAGCACAGATACGCAGTATTTT
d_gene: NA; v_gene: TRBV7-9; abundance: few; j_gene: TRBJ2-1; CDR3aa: CASSDGSSRYNEQFF; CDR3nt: TGTGCCAGCAGCGACGGGTCGTCGCGATACAATGAGCAGTTCTTC
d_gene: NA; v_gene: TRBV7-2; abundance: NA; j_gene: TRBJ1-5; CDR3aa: CASSLRSGISNQPQHF; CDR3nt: TGTGCCAGCAGCTTAAGGTCAGGGATTAGCAATCAGCCCCAGCATTTT
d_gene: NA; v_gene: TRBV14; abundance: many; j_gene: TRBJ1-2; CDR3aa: CASSQGIFGYTF; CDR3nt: TGTGCCAGCAGCCAAGGAATCTTCGGCTACACCTTC
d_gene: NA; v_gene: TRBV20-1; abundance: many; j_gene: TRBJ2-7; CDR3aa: CSAALTGSYEQYF; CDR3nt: TGCAGTGCTGCCTTGACCGGATCCTACGAGCAGTACTTC
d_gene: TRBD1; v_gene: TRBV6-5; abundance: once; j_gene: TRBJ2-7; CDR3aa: CASSYRQGHEQYF; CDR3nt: TGTGCCAGCAGTTATAGACAGGGCCACGAGCAGTACTTC
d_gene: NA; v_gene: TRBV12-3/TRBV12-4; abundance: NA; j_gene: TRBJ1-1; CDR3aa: CASSERAEAFF; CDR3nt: TGTGCCAGCAGTGAAAGGGCTGAAGCTTTCTTT
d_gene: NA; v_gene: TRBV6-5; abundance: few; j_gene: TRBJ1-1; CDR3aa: CASSLTGSAAFF; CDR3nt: TGTGCCAGCAGTCTTACAGGGTCCGCAGCTTTCTTT
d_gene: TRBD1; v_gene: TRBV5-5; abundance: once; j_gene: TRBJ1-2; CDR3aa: CASSSNQGAYGYTF; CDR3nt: TGTGCCAGCAGCTCAAATCAGGGGGCTTATGGCTACACCTTC
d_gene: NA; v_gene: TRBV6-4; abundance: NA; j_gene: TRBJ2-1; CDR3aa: CASSVDRYNEQFF; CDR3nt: TGTGCCAGCAGTGTAGACCGATACAATGAGCAGTTCTTC
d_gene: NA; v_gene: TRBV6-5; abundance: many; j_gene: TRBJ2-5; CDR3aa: CASSYMAGRQETQYF; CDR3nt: TGTGCCAGCAGTTACATGGCGGGAAGGCAAGAGACCCAGTACTTC
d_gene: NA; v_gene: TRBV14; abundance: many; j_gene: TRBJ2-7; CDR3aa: CASSQDGYEQYF; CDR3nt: TGTGCCAGCAGCCAAGACGGCTACGAGCAGTACTTC
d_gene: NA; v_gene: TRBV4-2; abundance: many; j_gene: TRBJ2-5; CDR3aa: CASSQERTGRETQYF; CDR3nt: TGTGCCAGCAGCCAAGAAAGAACCGGACGGGAGACCCAGTACTTC
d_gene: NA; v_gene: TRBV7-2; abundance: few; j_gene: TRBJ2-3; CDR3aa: CASSYAGVGDTQYF; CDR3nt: TGTGCCAGCAGCTATGCAGGGGTCGGGGATACGCAGTATTTT
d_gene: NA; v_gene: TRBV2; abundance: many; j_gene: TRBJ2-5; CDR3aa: CASSAGETQYF; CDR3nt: TGTGCCAGCAGTGCCGGGGAGACCCAGTACTTC
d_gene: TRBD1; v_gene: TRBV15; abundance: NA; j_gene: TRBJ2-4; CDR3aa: CATSRFRGPAKNIQYF; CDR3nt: TGTGCCACCAGCAGATTCAGGGGGCCGGCCAAAAACATTCAGTACTTC